Shown below are 23 T cell receptor beta chains from a single sample sequenced in a study of molecular identifiers for immune sequencing clone quantification. TCRdb redid the calling of the PCR reads with MiXCR, one entry per CDR3 protein. Here the sample spans about 97,000 distinct CDR3 sequences, approximately 24% being singletons. The sequenced sample was naive CD8+ T cells from blood, with Jurkat cell RNA spiked in. Documented subset: FACS-sorted CD8+CD4-CCR7+CD45RA+ naive T cells. All receptors derive from a human donor in good health. Some libraries in this study had Jurkat cell RNA spiked in.

This clonotype was detected ten times or more. Written as DNA, the CDR3 is TGTGCCAGCAGTGAAGTGGGGGATCTTGGAAACATTCAGTACTTC. Its protein is CASSEVGDLGNIQYF. The V gene is TRBV2, the J gene TRBJ2-4; D possibly matches TRBD1 or TRBD2 (5 bases each). CDR1 SNHLY and CDR2 FYNNEI come from the germline V gene. CDR3 length equals 15 residues. The germline V and J ends were trimmed by 1 base and 6 bases, with 13 bases remaining between them.

With regard to this clonotype: A read error may explain this, as a much larger clone is one base away. This chain joins TRBV5-3 and TRBJ2-7, with 7 bases fitting TRBD1. TRBV5-3 is reported as an ORF; its role is uncertain. The CDR3 covers 13 residues. J lost 7 bases, V lost 8 bases, and 12 bases had no gene match. CDR3 in DNA: TGTGCCAGCAGCCCCGTACAGGGGCGGGAGCAGTACTTC. Protein sequence: CASSPVQGREQYF.

A note on this clonotype: A much larger clonotype is one base distant, so this may be a read error. The chain recombines TRBV20-1 with TRBJ1-3; possible D gene TRBD1, 5 bases. The CDR3 length is 13 residues. The V gene's germline CDR1 is DFQATT and CDR2 SNEGSKA (reference sequence). V was shortened by 6 bases and J by 4 bases, with 13 bases between the two germline ends. This CDR3 reads CSARTSTGNTIYF. The DNA of the CDR3 is TGCAGTGCAAGGACATCTACCGGAAACACCATATATTTT.

This chain uses TRBV11-2 with TRBJ2-7; TRBD1 agrees at 10 bases. The germline CDR1 and CDR2 sequences are SGHAT and FQNNGV. J was trimmed by 5 bases and V by 5 bases; bases with no gene match: 12. CDR3 length equals 16 residues. This chain's CDR3 is CASSLPTRDRGDEQYF. As DNA, the CDR3 is TGTGCCAGCAGCCTACCGACCCGGGACAGGGGCGACGAGCAGTACTTC.

This clonotype occurred many times. V is TRBV6-4 and J is TRBJ1-1; D is perhaps TRBD1 (6 bases). CDR3 length: 13 residues. Trimming removed 6 bases at V and 8 bases at J, with 16 bases between. The germline V gene has CDR1 MRHNA and CDR2 SNTAGT. DNA for the CDR3: TGTGCCAGCAGAAACAACAGGGCCCAGGAAGCTTTCTTT. It is translated as CASRNNRAQEAFF.

The V gene is TRBV19, the J gene TRBJ1-1; no reliable D call. Germline V gene data show CDR1 as LNHDA and CDR2 as SQIVND (reference sequence). V lost 4 bases and J lost 3, with 6 bases in between. The CDR3 has 12 amino acids. The CDR3 DNA is TGTGCCAGTAGTACGGAGTACACTGAAGCTTTCTTT. It translates to CASSTEYTEAFF.

Comment on this clonotype: A read error is possible here, since a much larger clone lies one base away. This chain connects TRBV28 to TRBJ2-3; maybe TRBD2 (7 bases). Trimming shortened V by 10 bases and J by 5 bases, and 19 bases separated the two germline ends. Germline CDR1 reads MDHEN; CDR2 reads SYDVKM. CDR3 length equals 14 residues. CDR3 sequence (DNA): TGTGCCATCAGCTGGGGGGGGCTGGTAGATACGCAGTATTTT. Protein sequence: CAISWGGLVDTQYF. The full variable domain, its missing parts supplied by reference TRBV28 and TRBJ2-3, is DVKVTQSSRYLVKRTGEKVFLECVQDMDHENMFWYRQDPGLGLRLIYFSYDVKMKEKGDIPEGYSVSREKKERFSLILESASTNQTSMYLCAISWGGLVDTQYFGPGTRLTVL.

Points on this clonotype: Germline is not matched at one junction end, which may reflect a read error. The chain recombines TRBV11-2 with TRBJ2-7; the D is unclear. This CDR3 has 14 amino acids. CDR1 SGHAT and CDR2 FQNNGV come from the germline V gene. CDR3 coding DNA: TGTGCCAGCAGCTTAGTCACAGATGCCTACGAGCAGCACTTC. Encoded protein: CASSLVTDAYEQHF.

Note on this clonotype: Just one base apart from a much larger clone, this may be a read error. The chain carries TRBV18 and TRBJ1-5; 8 bases are a match to TRBD1. The CDR3 extends over 13 amino acids. Germline assignment: CDR1 KGHSH and CDR2 LQKENI. The V gene end was trimmed by 7 bases and the J gene end by 5 bases; junction bases not matched to a gene: 4. For the CDR3, the DNA is TGTGCCAGCTACCCGACAGGGGATCAGCCCCAGCATTTT. This encodes CASYPTGDQPQHF.

This clonotype was detected many times. The chain is built from TRBV20-1 and TRBJ2-7; D unclear. This CDR3 has 14 amino acids. Trimming cost V 3 bases and J 0 bases, with 12 bases left between them. Per germline, CDR1 DFQATT and CDR2 SNEGSKA (reference sequence). The CDR3 here is CSARSVGSSYEQYF. The CDR3 nucleotides read TGCAGTGCTAGGTCGGTGGGCTCCTCCTACGAGCAGTACTTC.

This clonotype was seen only a few times. The genes are TRBV7-8 and TRBJ1-5; D is undetermined. The CDR3 spans 18 residues. V was clipped by 2 bases and J by 4 bases, with 21 bases between them. Germline CDR1 is SGHVS and CDR2 is FQNEAQ. DNA of the CDR3: TGTGCCAGCAGCTTAATTTTCGGGATAGAGGCTCGGAATCAGCCCCAGCATTTT. Translation: CASSLIFGIEARNQPQHF.

This clonotype appeared many times. This chain connects TRBV5-1 to TRBJ2-1, with D possibly matching TRBD2 (6 bases). Per germline, CDR1 SGHRS and CDR2 YFSETQ. The length of the CDR3 is 16 residues. The ends were cut back, 3 bases at V and 2 bases at J, with 15 bases in the middle. The CDR3 DNA sequence: TGCGCCAGCAGCTCAGTTAGCGGACCGGCCTACAATGAGCAGTTCTTC. Protein product: CASSSVSGPAYNEQFF. The full variable domain, with the rest looked up from reference TRBV5-1 and TRBJ2-1, is KAGVTQTPRYLIKTRGQQVTLSCSPISGHRSVSWYQQTPGQGLQFLFEYFSETQRNKGNFPGRFSGRQFSNSRSEMNVSTLELGDSALYLCASSSVSGPAYNEQFFGPGTRLTVL.

As for this clonotype: This CDR3 is missing its conserved last phenylalanine or tryptophan, likely due to a read error. This rearrangement joins TRBV18 to TRBJ2-7, with unresolved D. Germline V gene data show CDR1 as KGHSH and CDR2 as LQKENI. This CDR3 is built from 13 residues. The V gene lost 3 bases and the J gene lost 6 bases, with 12 bases spanning the gap. This CDR3 reads CASSPGPVAEQYS. CDR3 DNA: TGTGCCAGCTCACCCGGGCCGGTCGCCGAGCAGTACTCC.

The sample holds one count of this clonotype. This may be a read error: a much more frequent sequence differs by one nucleotide. The rearrangement links TRBV30 to TRBJ2-1; TRBD2 matches 10 bases. The germline CDR1 and CDR2 sequences are GTSNPN and SVGIG (reference sequence). This CDR3 is 13 amino acids long. The CDR3, as DNA: TGTGCCCGCCGGACTAGCGGTTACAATGGGCAGTTCTTC. Its protein is CARRTSGYNGQFF.

This clonotype was counted ten times or more. The rearrangement links TRBV7-9 to TRBJ1-5, with D possibly being TRBD1 (5 bases). V was cut by 1 base and J by 3 bases, with 10 bases left in between. CDR3 size: 15 residues. CDR1 and CDR2 from the germline V gene are SEHNR and FQNEAQ (reference sequence). The DNA of the CDR3 is TGTGCCAGCAGCTTAGATACAGGATTCAATCAGCCCCAGCATTTT. Translation gives CASSLDTGFNQPQHF.

Remarks on this clonotype: A clone one base away is much larger, so this may be a read error. The chain carries TRBV29-1 and TRBJ2-7; D is possibly TRBD1 (7 bases). Germline V gives CDR1 SQVTM, CDR2 ANQGSEA. The CDR3 contains 13 residues. V was clipped by 1 base and J by 2 bases, with 9 bases between them. The CDR3 loop is CSVEAGGPYEQYF. In DNA form, the CDR3 reads TGCAGCGTTGAAGCAGGGGGGCCCTACGAGCAGTACTTC.

The table lists this clonotype with many counts. In nucleotides, the CDR3 is TGCAGCGTTTCCGGGACTAGCGGGAGAGAAGATACGCAGTATTTT. It specifies CSVSGTSGREDTQYF. The chain carries TRBV29-1 and TRBJ2-3, with 14 positions matching TRBD2. The trim removed 5 bases at V and 5 bases at J, leaving 6 bases unmatched. The CDR3 is made up of 15 amino acids. The V gene's germline CDR1 is SQVTM and CDR2 ANQGSEA.

This clonotype was counted many times. The chain couples TRBV7-2 to TRBJ2-5; a weak D match, TRBD2 (5 bases). Between the trimmed V and J ends, which lost 11 bases and 1 base, there was a span of 29 bases. The CDR3 totals 18 residues. Germline lookup yields CDR1 SGHTA and CDR2 FQGNSA. CDR3 in DNA: TGTGCCGCCGCGGACGGTGTGCGGGCGTTTCAATTCCAAGAGACCCAGTACTTC. Translated, it gives CAAADGVRAFQFQETQYF.

In regard to this clonotype: A much larger clone lies a single base off, so this may be a read error. J is TRBJ2-7 and V is TRBV27; D may be TRBD2 (6 bases). The V end lost 7 bases, the J end lost 6 bases, and 22 bases lay between the germline ends. Germline assignment: CDR1 MNHEY and CDR2 SMNVEV (reference sequence). The CDR3 is 15 residues long. The DNA of the CDR3 is TGTGCCAGCAAGATGGGACTCCCGGCGATAGGCGAGCAGTACTTC. Translating it yields CASKMGLPAIGEQYF.

This clonotype has a count of ten or more. The chain uses TRBV19 and TRBJ2-5; TRBD2 matches at 16 bases. The germline gives CDR1 LNHDA, CDR2 SQIVND (reference sequence). The junction had 7 bases not matched to a gene; V was cut back by 9 bases and J by 3 bases. This CDR3 comprises 16 residues. The CDR3: CARAGTSGRAEETQYF. The CDR3 DNA reads as TGTGCCAGGGCCGGGACTAGCGGGAGGGCCGAAGAGACCCAGTACTTC.

In this sample, this clonotype turned up many times. The rearrangement joins TRBV27 to TRBJ2-3; the match to TRBD2 covers 12 bases. Germline CDR1 MNHEY, CDR2 SMNVEV (reference sequence). This CDR3 is built from 15 residues. The V gene end was trimmed by 7 bases and the J gene end by 4 bases; junction bases not matched to a gene: 6. In DNA, the CDR3 is TGTGCCAGCACTCTACTAGCGGGAGGTGCAGATACGCAGTATTTT. It is translated as CASTLLAGGADTQYF.

This clonotype was recorded at least ten times. The chain is built from TRBV7-6 and TRBJ2-1; TRBD2 matches 7 bases. Germline V gene lookup returns CDR1 SGHVS and CDR2 FNYEAQ. The CDR3 has 15 residues. The ends lost 5 bases at V and 0 bases at J; junction bases unmatched: 4. The DNA of the CDR3 is TGTGCCAGCAGCGCGCGGGGGAGCTCCTACAATGAGCAGTTCTTC. Protein product: CASSARGSSYNEQFF.

The sample holds many counts of this clonotype. V and J are TRBV29-1 and TRBJ1-5; TRBD1 might be the D (5 bases). Trimming removed 6 bases at V and 6 bases at J, with 15 bases between. Per the germline V gene, CDR1 is SQVTM and CDR2 is ANQGSEA. The CDR3 runs to 13 residues. CDR3 coding DNA: TGCAGCGTGGCAGGGATGCCGGGTCAGCCCCAGCATTTT. It codes for CSVAGMPGQPQHF.